This T cell receptor (beta chain) came from a study of vaccination and CD4 T cells after COVID-19. Background on the study: Diagnosis preceded the drawing of post-COVID samples by a median roughly 93 days (range 35 to 161). Stimulation of cells relied on overlapping spike peptides derived from SARS-CoV-2, HCoV-NL63, HCoV-OC43 and HCoV-229E.

Oncomine TCR Beta short-read sequencing was applied to DNA from cultured CD4+ T cells. Each CDR3 protein is one row after TCRdb ran MiXCR on the PCR reads. The table lists about 15,000 distinct CDR3 sequences, roughly 43% of them singletons. Points on this clonotype: Its antigen is unidentified.

The sample's treatment: roughly 11-day PBMC culture with coronavirus spike peptide pools or control peptides (ViraFEST assay). Culture proceeded for roughly 10 days, and CD4+ T cells were then isolated by negative selection. Per germline, CDR1 LNHNV and CDR2 YYDKDF (reference sequence). V lost 0 bases, J lost 5 bases, and 15 bases lay in between. This CDR3 comprises 16 residues. The receptor comes from a human donor who had recovered from COVID-19. Sequencing used CD4+ T cells from blood, cultured in vitro. The rearrangement joins TRBV15 to TRBJ2-3; no definite D call. The DNA for the CDR3 is TGTGCCACCAGCAGAGATAACCCGGGCCTGGGAGATACGCAGTATTTT. Protein sequence: CATSRDNPGLGDTQYF. Full variable domain (missing parts from reference TRBV15 and TRBJ2-3): DAMVIQNPRYQVTQFGKPVTLSCSQTLNHNVMYWYQQKSSQAPKLLFHYYDKDFNNEADTPDNFQSRRPNTSFCFLDIRSPGLGDTAMYLCATSRDNPGLGDTQYFGPGTRLTVL.